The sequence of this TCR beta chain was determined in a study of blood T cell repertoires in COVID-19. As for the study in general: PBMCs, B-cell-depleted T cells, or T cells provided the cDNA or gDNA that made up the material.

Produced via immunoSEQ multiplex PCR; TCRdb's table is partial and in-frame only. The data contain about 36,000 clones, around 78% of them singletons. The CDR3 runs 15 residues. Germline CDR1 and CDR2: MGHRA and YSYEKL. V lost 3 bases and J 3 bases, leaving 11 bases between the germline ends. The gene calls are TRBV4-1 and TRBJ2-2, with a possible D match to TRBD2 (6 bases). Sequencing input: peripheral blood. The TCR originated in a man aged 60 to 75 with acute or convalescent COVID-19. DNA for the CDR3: TGCGCCAGCAGCCATAGGGTAGCGGACACCGGGGAGCTGTTTTTT. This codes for CASSHRVADTGELFF.